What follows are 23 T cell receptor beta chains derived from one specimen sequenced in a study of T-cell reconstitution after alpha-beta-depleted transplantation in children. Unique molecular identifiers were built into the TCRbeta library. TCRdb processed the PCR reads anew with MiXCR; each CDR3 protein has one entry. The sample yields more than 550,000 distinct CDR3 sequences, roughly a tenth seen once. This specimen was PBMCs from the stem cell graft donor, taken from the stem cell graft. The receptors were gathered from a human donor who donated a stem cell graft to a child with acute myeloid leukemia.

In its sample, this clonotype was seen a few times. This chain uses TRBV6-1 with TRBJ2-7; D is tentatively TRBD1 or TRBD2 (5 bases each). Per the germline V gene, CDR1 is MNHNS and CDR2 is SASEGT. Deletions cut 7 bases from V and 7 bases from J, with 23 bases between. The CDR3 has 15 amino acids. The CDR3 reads CASTPRGRTTGEQYF. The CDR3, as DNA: TGTGCCAGCACCCCAAGGGGACGGACGACGGGTGAGCAGTACTTC.

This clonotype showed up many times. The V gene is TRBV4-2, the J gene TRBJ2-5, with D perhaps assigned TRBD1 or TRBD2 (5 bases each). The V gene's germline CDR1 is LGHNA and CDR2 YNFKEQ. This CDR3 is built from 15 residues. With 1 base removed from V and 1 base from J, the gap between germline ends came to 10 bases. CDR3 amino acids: CASSQVGTAQETQYF. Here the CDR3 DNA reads TGTGCCAGCAGCCAAGTCGGGACGGCCCAAGAGACCCAGTACTTC.

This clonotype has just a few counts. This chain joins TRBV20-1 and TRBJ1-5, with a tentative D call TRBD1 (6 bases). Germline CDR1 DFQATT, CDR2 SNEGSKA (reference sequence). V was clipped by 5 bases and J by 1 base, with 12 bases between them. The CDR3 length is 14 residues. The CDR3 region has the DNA TGCAGTGCTCATAAGACAGGAAGCAATCAGCCCCAGCATTTT. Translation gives CSAHKTGSNQPQHF.

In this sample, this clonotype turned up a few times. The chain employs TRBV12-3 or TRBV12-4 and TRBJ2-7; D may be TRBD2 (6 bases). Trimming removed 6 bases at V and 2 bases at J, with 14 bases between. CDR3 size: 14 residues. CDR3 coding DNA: TGTGCCAGCAGCCCCGGAGGGACTCCCTACGAGCAGTACTTC. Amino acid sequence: CASSPGGTPYEQYF.

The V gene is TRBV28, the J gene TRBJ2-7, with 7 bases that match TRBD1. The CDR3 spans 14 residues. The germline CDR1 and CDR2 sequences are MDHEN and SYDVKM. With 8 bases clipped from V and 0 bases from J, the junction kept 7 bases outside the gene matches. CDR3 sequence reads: CASGQVPPSYEQYF. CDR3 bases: TGTGCCAGCGGACAGGTCCCTCCCTCCTACGAGCAGTACTTC.

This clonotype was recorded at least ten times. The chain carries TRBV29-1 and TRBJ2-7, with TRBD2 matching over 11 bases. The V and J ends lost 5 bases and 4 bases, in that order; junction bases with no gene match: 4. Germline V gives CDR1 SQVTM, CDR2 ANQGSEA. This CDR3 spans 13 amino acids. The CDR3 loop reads CSVHLAGGYEQYF. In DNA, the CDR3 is TGCAGCGTTCACTTAGCGGGAGGGTACGAGCAGTACTTC.

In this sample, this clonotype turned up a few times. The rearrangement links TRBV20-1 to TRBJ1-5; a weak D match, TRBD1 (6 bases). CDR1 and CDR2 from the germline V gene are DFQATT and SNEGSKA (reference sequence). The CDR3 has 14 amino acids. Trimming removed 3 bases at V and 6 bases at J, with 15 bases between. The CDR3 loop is CSASVSGAGQPQHF. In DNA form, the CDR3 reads TGCAGTGCTAGCGTCTCGGGGGCGGGTCAGCCCCAGCATTTT.

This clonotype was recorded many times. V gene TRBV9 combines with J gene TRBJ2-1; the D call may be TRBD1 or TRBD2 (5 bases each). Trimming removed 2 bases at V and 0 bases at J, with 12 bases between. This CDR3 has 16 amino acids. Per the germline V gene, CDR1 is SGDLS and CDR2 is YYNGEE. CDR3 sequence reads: CASSVTGGSSYNEQFF. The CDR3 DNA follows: TGTGCCAGCAGCGTCACTGGGGGAAGCTCCTACAATGAGCAGTTCTTC.

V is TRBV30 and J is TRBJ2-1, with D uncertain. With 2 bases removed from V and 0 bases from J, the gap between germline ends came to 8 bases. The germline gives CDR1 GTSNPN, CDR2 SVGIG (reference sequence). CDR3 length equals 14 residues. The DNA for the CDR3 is TGTGCCTGGAGTCCTGCTAACTCCTACAATGAGCAGTTCTTC. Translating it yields CAWSPANSYNEQFF.

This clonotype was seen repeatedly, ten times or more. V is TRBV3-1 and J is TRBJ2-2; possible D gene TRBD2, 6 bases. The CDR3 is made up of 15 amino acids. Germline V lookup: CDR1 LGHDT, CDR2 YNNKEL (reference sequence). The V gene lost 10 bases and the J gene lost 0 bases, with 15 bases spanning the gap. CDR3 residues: CATTFGLSNTGELFF. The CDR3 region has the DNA TGTGCCACGACGTTCGGACTATCGAACACCGGGGAGCTGTTTTTT.

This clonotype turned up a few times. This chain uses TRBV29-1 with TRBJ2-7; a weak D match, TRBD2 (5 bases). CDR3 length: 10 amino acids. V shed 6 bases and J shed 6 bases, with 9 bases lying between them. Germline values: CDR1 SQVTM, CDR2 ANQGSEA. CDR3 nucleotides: TGCAGCGTCGGGGAAGGCGAGCAGTACTTC. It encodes CSVGEGEQYF.

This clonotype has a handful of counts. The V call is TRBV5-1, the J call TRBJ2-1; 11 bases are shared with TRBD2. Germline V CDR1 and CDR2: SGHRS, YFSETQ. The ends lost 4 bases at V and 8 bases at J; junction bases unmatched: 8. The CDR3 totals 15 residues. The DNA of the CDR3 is TGCGCCAGCAGCCTACTAGCGGGAGCGGCGCATGAGCAGTTCTTC. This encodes CASSLLAGAAHEQFF.

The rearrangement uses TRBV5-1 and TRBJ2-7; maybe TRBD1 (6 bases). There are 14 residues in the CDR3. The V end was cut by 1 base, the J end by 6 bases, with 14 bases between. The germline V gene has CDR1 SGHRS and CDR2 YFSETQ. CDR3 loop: CASSLKTGGPEQYF. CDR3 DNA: TGCGCCAGCAGCTTGAAGACAGGAGGTCCCGAGCAGTACTTC.

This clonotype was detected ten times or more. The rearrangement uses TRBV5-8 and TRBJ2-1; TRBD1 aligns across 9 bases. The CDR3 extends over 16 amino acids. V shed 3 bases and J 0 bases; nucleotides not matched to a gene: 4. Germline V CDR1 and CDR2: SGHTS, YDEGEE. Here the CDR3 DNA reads TGTGCCAGCAGCTCAGGGACAGGGAGCTCCTACAATGAGCAGTTCTTC. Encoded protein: CASSSGTGSSYNEQFF.

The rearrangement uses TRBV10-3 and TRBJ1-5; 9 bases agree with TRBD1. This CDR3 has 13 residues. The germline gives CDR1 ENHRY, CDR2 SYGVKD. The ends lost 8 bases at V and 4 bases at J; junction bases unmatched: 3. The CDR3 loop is CAIRQGVNQPQHF. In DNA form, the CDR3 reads TGTGCCATCCGACAGGGGGTAAATCAGCCCCAGCATTTT.

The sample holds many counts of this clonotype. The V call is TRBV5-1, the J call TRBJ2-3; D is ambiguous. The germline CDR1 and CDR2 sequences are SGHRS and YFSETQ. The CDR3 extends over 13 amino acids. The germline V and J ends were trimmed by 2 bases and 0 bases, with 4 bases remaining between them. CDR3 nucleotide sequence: TGCGCCAGCAGCTTTATAAGCACAGATACGCAGTATTTT. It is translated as CASSFISTDTQYF. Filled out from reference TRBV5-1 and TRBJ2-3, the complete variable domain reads KAGVTQTPRYLIKTRGQQVTLSCSPISGHRSVSWYQQTPGQGLQFLFEYFSETQRNKGNFPGRFSGRQFSNSRSEMNVSTLELGDSALYLCASSFISTDTQYFGPGTRLTVL.

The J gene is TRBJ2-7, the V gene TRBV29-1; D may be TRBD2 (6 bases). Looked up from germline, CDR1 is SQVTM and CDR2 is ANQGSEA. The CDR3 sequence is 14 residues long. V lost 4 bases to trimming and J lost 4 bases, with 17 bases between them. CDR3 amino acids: CSVGGVGGAYEQYF. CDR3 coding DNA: TGCAGCGTTGGGGGAGTCGGCGGGGCTTACGAGCAGTACTTC.

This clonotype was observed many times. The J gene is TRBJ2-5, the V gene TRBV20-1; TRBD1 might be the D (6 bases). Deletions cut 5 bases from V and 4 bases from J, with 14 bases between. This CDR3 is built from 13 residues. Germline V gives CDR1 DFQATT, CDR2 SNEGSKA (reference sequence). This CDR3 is CSARIQGLETQYF. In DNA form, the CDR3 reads TGCAGTGCTCGAATTCAGGGGTTAGAGACCCAGTACTTC.

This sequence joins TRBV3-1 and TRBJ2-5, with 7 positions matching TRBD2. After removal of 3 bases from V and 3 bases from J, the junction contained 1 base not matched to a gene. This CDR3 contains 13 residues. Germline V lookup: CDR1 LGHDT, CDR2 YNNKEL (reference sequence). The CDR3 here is CASSHTSEETQYF. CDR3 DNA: TGTGCCAGCAGCCACACTAGCGAAGAGACCCAGTACTTC.

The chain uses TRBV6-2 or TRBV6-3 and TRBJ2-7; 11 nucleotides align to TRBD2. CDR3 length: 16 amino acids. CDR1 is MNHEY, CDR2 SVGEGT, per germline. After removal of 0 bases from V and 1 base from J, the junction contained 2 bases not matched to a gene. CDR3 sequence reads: CASSYSSGRVSYEQYF. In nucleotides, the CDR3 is TGTGCCAGCAGTTACTCTAGCGGGAGGGTTTCCTACGAGCAGTACTTC.

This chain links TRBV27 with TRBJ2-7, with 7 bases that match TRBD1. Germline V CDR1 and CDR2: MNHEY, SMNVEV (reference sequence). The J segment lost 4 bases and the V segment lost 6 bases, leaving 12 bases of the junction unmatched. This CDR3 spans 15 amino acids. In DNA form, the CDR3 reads TGTGCCAGCAGGGTATTAGGGGGCGTTTCTTACGAGCAGTACTTC. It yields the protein CASRVLGGVSYEQYF.

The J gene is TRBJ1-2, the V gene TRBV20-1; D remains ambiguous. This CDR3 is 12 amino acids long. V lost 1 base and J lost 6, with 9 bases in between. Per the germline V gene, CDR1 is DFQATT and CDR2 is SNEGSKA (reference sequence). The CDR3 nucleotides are TGCAGTGCTAGAGTTAGGGCTAATGGCTACACCTTC. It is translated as CSARVRANGYTF.

This chain's CDR3 is CAWSDGGGLGVYEQYF. Here the CDR3 DNA reads TGTGCCTGGAGTGATGGGGGGGGACTAGGTGTTTACGAGCAGTACTTC. The rearrangement joins TRBV30 to TRBJ2-7; the match to TRBD2 covers 8 bases. The CDR3 loop spans 16 amino acids. Per germline, CDR1 GTSNPN and CDR2 SVGIG (reference sequence). J was trimmed by 4 bases and V by 1 base; bases with no gene match: 12.